This TCR beta chain was profiled in a study of siplizumab effects on memory and regulatory T cells. The study, taken as a whole, reports: Naive T cells looked more diverse than memory cells, and they looked like major contributors to the alloresponse. Under siplizumab, alloreactive sequences traced to unstimulated CD4+ memory cells were significantly reduced. It was not possible to assign a naive or memory phenotype to roughly 80-97% of proliferating CD4+ or CD8+ clones.

This table comes from immunoSEQ multiplex PCR, and its TCRdb copy is limited to in-frame clones, with some not included. The sample lists about 57,000 clones; less than 90% were seen once. A remark on this clone: What it binds is not known. Within the sample, other DNA sequences also encode this same CDR3.

CDR3 length: 12 amino acids. With 6 bases removed from V and 1 base from J, the gap between germline ends came to 5 bases. Germline V gene data show CDR1 as MNHEY and CDR2 as SVGAGI. The source of this sequence is a human donor in good health. The sequenced sample consisted of memory CD4+ T cells sorted from blood. V and J are TRBV6-5 and TRBJ2-3; D is ambiguous. The CDR3 DNA reads TGTGCCAGCAGAGGCGGCACAGATACGCAGTATTTT. Translation: CASRGGTDTQYF.